A single sample gave rise to the 2 T cell receptor beta chains below, sequenced in a study of immune evolution from preneoplasia to lung adenocarcinoma. Here immunoSEQ multiplex PCR was the method, and the copy in TCRdb shows in-frame clones only, minus some. The sample holds about 4,800 clones, 86% seen once. Sequencing was carried out using FFPE lung adenocarcinoma in situ tissue. The receptors were sampled from a person aged 70 to 80 with lung adenocarcinoma.

This clone was found once. Here the CDR3 DNA reads TGTGCCAGCAGTTCCCGGGGGGGGACAGATACGCAGTATTTT. Residues: CASSSRGGTDTQYF. V and J are TRBV28 and TRBJ2-3; 8 bases line up with TRBD2. Germline V lookup: CDR1 MDHEN, CDR2 SYDVKM. J gave up 3 bases and V 4 bases, and 3 bases lay outside the gene matches. This CDR3 has 14 amino acids.

V is TRBV28 and J is TRBJ1-5, with D hard to call. Trimming cost V 4 bases and J 6 bases, with 4 bases left between them. The germline V gene encodes CDR1 MDHEN and CDR2 SYDVKM. This CDR3 spans 11 amino acids. The CDR3 nucleotides are TGTGCCAGCAGTTCAACTCAGCCCCAGCATTTT. Residues: CASSSTQPQHF.